This entry is about one TCR beta chain. The antigen is not known. This entry comes from a study of cytomegalovirus exposure and HLA in healthy donors. 13 Jbeta primers and 60 Vbeta primers were used for the PCR. Produced via immunoSEQ multiplex PCR; TCRdb's table is partial and in-frame only. The sample shows roughly 260,000 clones, approximately 85% of them seen only once. Study findings and constraints: A later look showed TCR association rates differing by HLA locus, highest for DRB1 and lowest for HLA-C.

Germline-derived CDR1 and CDR2 are MNHNY and SVGAGI (reference sequence). V lost 4 bases to trimming and J lost 5 bases; unmatched junction nucleotides: 7. The CDR3 is made up of 15 amino acids. The chain is built from TRBV6-6 and TRBJ1-1; 10 bases map to TRBD1. The source is a woman aged 40-49 years in good health and CMV-seropositive. Specimen: PBMCs. The CDR3 loop is CASSSLTGGRTEAFF. In DNA, the CDR3 is TGTGCCAGCAGTTCCTTGACAGGGGGCCGAACTGAAGCTTTCTTT.